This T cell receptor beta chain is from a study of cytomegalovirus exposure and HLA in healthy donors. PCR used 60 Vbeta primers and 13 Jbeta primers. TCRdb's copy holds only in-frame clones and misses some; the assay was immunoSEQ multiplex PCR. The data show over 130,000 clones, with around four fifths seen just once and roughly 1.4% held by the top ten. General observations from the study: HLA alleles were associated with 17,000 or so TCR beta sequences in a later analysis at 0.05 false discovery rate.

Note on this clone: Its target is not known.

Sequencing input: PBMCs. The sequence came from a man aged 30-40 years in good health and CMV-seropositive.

The CDR3 DNA is TGTGCCAGCAGCATAATGACCGGGTATCAGCCCCAGCATTTT. Translated: CASSIMTGYQPQHF. This chain links TRBV21-1 with TRBJ1-5. TRBV21-1 is given as a pseudogene. The CDR3 has 14 amino acids.